This T cell receptor (beta chain) appears in the sequencing data of a study of blood T cell repertoires in COVID-19. On the study more broadly: Material from acute and convalescent COVID-19 was sourced from the United States, Italy and Spain. T cells, B-cell-depleted T cells, or PBMCs provided the cDNA or gDNA that served as material.

Germline assignment: CDR1 MDHEN and CDR2 SYDVKM. The trim removed 7 bases at V and 5 bases at J, leaving 9 bases unmatched. There are 14 residues in the CDR3. Per the original data handling: How many nucleated cells were present was estimated from reference gene primer amplification. Here immunoSEQ multiplex PCR was the method, and the copy in TCRdb shows in-frame clones only, minus some. The V and J calls and clone size are taken from that table; D and trimming were inferred from the DNA. The sample shows about 210,000 clones, less than 90% of them seen only once. This clonotype originated in a woman aged 30 to 39 who had been exposed to COVID-19. The chain links TRBV28 to TRBJ1-1, with TRBD1 matching 8 bases. Input material: PBMCs or T cells enriched from blood (not recorded which). Here the CDR3 DNA reads TGTGCCAGCACCCTAGGACAGGGCCCTACTGAAGCTTTCTTT. Its protein product is CASTLGQGPTEAFF.